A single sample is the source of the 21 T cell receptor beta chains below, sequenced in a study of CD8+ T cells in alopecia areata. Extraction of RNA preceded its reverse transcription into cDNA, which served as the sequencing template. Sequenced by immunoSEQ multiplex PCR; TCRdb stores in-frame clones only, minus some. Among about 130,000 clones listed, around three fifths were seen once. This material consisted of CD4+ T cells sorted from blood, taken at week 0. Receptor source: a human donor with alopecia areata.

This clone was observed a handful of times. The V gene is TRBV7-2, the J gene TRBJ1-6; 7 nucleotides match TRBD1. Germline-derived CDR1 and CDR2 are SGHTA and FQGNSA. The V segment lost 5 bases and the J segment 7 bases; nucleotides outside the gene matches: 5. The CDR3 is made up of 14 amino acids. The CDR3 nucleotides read TGTGCCAGCAGCCCGAAAGGGGGCAATTCACCCCTCCACTTT. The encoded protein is CASSPKGGNSPLHF. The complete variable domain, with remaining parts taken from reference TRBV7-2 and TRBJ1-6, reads GAGVSQSPSNKVTEKGKDVELRCDPISGHTALYWYRQSLGQGLEFLIYFQGNSAPDKSGLPSDRFSAERTGGSVSTLTIQRTQQEDSAVYLCASSPKGGNSPLHFGNGTRLTVT.

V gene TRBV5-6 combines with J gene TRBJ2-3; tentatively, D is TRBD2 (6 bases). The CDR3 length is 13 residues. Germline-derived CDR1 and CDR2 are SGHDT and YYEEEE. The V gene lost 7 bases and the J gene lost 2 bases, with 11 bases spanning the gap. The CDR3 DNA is TGTGCCAGCGACAGCGGGCCCACAGATACGCAGTATTTT. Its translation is CASDSGPTDTQYF.

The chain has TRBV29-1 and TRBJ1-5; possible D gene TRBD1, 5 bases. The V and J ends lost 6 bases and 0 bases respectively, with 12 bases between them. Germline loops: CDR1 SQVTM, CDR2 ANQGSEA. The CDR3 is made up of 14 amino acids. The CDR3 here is CSVKAGNSNQPQHF. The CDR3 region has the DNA TGCAGCGTCAAAGCAGGGAATAGCAATCAGCCCCAGCATTTT.

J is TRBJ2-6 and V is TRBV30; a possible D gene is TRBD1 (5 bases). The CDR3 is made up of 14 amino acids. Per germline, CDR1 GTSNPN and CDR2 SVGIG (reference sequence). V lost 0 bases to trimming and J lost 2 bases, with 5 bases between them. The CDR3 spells CAWSVTAGANVLTF. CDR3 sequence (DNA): TGTGCCTGGAGTGTGACAGCTGGGGCCAACGTCCTGACTTTC.

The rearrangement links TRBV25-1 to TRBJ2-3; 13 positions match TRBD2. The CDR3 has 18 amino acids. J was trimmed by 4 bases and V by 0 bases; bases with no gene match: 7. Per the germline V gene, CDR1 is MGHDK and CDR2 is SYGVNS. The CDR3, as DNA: TGTGCCAGCAGTGAATATAGGACTAGCGGGGGCCTCCCAGATACGCAGTATTTT. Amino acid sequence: CASSEYRTSGGLPDTQYF.

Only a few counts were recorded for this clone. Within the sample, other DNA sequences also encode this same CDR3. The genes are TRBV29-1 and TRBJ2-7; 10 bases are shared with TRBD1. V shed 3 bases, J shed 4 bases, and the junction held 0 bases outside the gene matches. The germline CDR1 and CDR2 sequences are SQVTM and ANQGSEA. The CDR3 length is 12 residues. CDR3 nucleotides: TGCAGCGTTGAGGGACAGGGGTACGAGCAGTACTTC. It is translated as CSVEGQGYEQYF.

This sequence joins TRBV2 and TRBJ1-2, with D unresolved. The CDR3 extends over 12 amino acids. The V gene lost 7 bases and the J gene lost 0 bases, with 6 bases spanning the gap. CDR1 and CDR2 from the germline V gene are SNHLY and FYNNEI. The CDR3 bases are TGTGCCAGCATCTCCACTAACTATGGCTACACCTTC. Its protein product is CASISTNYGYTF.

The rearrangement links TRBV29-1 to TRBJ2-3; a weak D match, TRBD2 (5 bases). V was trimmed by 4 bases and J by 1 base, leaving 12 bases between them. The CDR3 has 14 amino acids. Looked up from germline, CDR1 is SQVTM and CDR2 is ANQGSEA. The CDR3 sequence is CSVGSSSGTDTQYF. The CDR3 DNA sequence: TGCAGCGTTGGATCTAGTAGCGGCACAGATACGCAGTATTTT.

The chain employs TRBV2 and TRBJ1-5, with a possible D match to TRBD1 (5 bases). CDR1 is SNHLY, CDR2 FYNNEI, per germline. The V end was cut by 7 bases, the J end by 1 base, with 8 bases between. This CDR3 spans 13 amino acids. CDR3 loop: CASKRDSNQPQHF. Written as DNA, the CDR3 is TGTGCCAGCAAACGGGACAGCAATCAGCCCCAGCATTTT.

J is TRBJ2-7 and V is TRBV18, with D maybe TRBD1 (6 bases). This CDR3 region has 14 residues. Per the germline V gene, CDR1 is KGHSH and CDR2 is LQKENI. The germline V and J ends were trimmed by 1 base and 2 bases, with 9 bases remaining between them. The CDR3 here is CASSPQQGPYEQYF. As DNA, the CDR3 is TGTGCCAGCTCACCACAACAGGGCCCCTACGAGCAGTACTTC.

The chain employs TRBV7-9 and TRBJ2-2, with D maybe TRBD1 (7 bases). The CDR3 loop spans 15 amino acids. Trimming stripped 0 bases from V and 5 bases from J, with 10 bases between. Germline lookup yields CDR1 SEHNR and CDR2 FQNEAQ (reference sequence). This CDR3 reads CASSLATGRTGELFF. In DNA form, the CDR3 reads TGTGCCAGCAGCTTAGCGACAGGGAGGACCGGGGAGCTGTTTTTT.

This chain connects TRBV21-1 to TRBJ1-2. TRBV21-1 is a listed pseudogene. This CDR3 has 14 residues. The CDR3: CASSKAGGNYGYTF. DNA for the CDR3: TGTGCCAGCAGCAAAGCGGGAGGGAACTATGGCTACACCTTC.

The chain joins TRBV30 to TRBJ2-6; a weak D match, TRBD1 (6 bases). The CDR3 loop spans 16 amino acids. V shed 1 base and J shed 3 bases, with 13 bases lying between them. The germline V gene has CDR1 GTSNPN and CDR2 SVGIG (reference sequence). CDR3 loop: CAWSEGQRFGANVLTF. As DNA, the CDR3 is TGTGCCTGGAGTGAGGGACAACGCTTTGGGGCCAACGTCCTGACTTTC. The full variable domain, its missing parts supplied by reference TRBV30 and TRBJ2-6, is SQTIHQWPATLVQPVGSPLSLECTVEGTSNPNLYWYRQAAGRGLQLLFYSVGIGQISSEVPQNLSASRPQDRQFILSSKKLLLSDSGFYLCAWSEGQRFGANVLTFGAGSRLTVL.

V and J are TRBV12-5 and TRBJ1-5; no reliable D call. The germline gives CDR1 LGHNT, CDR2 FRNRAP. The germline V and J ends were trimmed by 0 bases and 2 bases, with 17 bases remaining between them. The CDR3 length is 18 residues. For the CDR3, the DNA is TGTGCTAGTGGTTTGGTATCGCCCTGGCAGGATGGCAATCAGCCCCAGCATTTT. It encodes CASGLVSPWQDGNQPQHF. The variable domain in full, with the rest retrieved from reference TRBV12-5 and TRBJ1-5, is DARVTQTPRHKVTEMGQEVTMRCQPILGHNTVFWYRQTMMQGLELLAYFRNRAPLDDSGMPKDRFSAEMPDATLATLKIQPSEPRDSAVYFCASGLVSPWQDGNQPQHFGDGTRLSIL.

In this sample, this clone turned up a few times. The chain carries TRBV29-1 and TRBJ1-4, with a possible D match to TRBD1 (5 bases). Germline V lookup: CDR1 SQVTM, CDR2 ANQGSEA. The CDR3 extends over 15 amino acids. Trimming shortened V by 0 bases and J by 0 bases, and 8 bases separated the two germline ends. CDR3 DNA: TGCAGCGTTGAAGAATTGGGGGCAACTAATGAAAAACTGTTTTTT. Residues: CSVEELGATNEKLFF.

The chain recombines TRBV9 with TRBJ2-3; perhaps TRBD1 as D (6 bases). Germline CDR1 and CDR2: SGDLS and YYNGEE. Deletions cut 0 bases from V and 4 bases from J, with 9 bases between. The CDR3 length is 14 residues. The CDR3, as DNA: TGTGCCAGCAGCGTAGTGGCAGGGGCAGATACGCAGTATTTT. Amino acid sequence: CASSVVAGADTQYF.

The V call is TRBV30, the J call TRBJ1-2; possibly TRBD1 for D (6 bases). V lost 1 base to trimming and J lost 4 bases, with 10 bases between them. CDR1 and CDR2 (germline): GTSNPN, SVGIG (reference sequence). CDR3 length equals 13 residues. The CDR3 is CAWSGGRAYGYTF. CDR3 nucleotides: TGTGCCTGGAGTGGGGGGCGGGCCTATGGCTACACCTTC. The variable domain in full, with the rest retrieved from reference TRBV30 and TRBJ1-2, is SQTIHQWPATLVQPVGSPLSLECTVEGTSNPNLYWYRQAAGRGLQLLFYSVGIGQISSEVPQNLSASRPQDRQFILSSKKLLLSDSGFYLCAWSGGRAYGYTFGSGTRLTVV.

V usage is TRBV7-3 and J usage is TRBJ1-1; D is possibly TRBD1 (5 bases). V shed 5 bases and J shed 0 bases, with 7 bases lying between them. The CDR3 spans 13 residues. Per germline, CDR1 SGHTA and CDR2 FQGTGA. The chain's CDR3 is CASSQDMNTEAFF. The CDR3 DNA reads TGTGCCAGCAGCCAGGACATGAACACTGAAGCTTTCTTT. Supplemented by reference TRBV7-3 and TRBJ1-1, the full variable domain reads GAGVSQTPSNKVTEKGKYVELRCDPISGHTALYWYRQSLGQGPEFLIYFQGTGAADDSGLPNDRFFAVRPEGSVSTLKIQRTERGDSAVYLCASSQDMNTEAFFGQGTRLTVV.

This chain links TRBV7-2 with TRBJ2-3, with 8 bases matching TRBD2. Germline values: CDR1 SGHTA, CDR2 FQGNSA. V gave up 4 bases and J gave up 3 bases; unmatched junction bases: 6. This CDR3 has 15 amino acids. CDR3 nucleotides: TGTGCCAGCAGCTCACGGGGGGGCCTTACAGATACGCAGTATTTT. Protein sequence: CASSSRGGLTDTQYF. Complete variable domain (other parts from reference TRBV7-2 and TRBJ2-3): GAGVSQSPSNKVTEKGKDVELRCDPISGHTALYWYRQSLGQGLEFLIYFQGNSAPDKSGLPSDRFSAERTGGSVSTLTIQRTQQEDSAVYLCASSSRGGLTDTQYFGPGTRLTVL.

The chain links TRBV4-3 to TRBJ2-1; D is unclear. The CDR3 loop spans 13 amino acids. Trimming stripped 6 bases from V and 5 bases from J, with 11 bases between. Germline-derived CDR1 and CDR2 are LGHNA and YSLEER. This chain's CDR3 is CASSHPLDNEQFF. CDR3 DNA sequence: TGCGCCAGCAGTCACCCACTTGACAATGAGCAGTTCTTC.

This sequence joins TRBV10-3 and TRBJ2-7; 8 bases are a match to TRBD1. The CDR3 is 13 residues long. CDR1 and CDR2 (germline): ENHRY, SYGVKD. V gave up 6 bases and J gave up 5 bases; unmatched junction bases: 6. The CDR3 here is CAISGTGPNEQYF. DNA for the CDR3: TGTGCCATCAGCGGGACAGGACCCAACGAGCAGTACTTC.